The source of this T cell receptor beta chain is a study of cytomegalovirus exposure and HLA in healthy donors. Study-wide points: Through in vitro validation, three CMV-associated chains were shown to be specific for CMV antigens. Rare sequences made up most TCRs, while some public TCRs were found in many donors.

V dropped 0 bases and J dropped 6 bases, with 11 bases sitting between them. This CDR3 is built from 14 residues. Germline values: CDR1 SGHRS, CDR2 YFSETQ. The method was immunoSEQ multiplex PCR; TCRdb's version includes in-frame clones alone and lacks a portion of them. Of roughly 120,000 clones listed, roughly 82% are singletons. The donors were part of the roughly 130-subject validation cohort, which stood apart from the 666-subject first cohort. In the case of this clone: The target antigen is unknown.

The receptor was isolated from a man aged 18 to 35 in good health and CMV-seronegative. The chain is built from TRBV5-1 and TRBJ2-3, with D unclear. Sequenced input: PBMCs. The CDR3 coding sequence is TGCGCCAGCAGCTTGGAAGTTAGCATCGATACGCAGTATTTT. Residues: CASSLEVSIDTQYF. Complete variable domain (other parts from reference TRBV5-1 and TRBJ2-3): KAGVTQTPRYLIKTRGQQVTLSCSPISGHRSVSWYQQTPGQGLQFLFEYFSETQRNKGNFPGRFSGRQFSNSRSEMNVSTLELGDSALYLCASSLEVSIDTQYFGPGTRLTVL.